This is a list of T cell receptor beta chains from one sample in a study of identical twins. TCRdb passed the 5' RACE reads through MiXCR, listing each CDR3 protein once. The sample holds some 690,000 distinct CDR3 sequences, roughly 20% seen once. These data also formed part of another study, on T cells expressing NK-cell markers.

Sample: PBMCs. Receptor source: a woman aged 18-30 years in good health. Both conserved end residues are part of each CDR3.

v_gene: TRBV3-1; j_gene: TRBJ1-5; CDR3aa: CASSHQGDQPQHF
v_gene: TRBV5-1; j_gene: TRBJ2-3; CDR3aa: CASSLATPSTDTQYF
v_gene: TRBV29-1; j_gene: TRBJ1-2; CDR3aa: CSVGAGTVVYGYTF
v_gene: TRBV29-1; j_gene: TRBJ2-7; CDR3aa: CSVEKDSPYEQYF
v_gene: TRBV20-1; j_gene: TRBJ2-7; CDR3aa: CSASRAGQRGYEQYF
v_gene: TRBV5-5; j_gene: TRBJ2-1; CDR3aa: CASSPGAGYNEQFF
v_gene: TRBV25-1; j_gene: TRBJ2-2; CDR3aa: CASSEKVRPTGELFF
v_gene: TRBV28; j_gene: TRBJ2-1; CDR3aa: CASSYGLGGTYNEQFF
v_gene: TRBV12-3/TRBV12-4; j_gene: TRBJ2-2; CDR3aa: CASSPAPAGRNTGELFF
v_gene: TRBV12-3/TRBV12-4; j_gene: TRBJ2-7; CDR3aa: CASTRDFYGEQYF
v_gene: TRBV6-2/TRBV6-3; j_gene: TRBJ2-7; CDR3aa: CASTLTGTQIYEQYF
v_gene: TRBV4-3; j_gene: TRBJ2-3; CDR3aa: CASSQGDERVTDTQYF
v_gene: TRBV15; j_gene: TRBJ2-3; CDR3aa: CAIGTSGRRGTDTQYF
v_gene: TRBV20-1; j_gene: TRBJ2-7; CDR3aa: CSASHPGQNYEQYF